The clone carrying this T cell receptor (beta chain) showed up just a few times. The antigen is undetermined. This record comes from a study of radiation and T cells in renal cell carcinoma. Study-wide points: From baseline, blood top tumor clonotypes peaked at 2 weeks post-radiation.

The CDR3 contains 13 residues. V gave up 0 bases and J gave up 5 bases, with 10 bases separating them. Germline values: CDR1 GTSNPN, CDR2 SVGIG (reference sequence). TCRdb keeps only in-frame clones here, not all; method: immunoSEQ multiplex PCR. The sample lists some 97,000 clones; more than 65% were seen once. Time point meaning: blood 4 weeks post-SBRT, at nephrectomy. The treatment is: 15 Gy SBRT to primary tumor, nephrectomy 4 weeks later. Nephrectomy followed 15 Gy stereotactic body radiation by 4 weeks. Blood was sampled at baseline, 2 weeks and 4 weeks after SBRT. The tumor was a clear cell renal cell carcinoma.

The material sequenced was blood, taken from a patient whose treatment included radiotherapy and nephrectomy. The genes are TRBV30 and TRBJ1-1, with no clear D. This clonotype was sampled from a man in his 60s with renal cell carcinoma. Here the CDR3 DNA reads TGTGCCTGGAGTGTATCCAGGTGGACTGAAGCTTTCTTT. This encodes CAWSVSRWTEAFF.